These T cell receptor beta chains were read from a single sample in a study of blood T cell repertoires in COVID-19. Data came from immunoSEQ multiplex PCR; TCRdb stores just in-frame clones and leaves some out. The sample has about 240,000 clones, about 90% seen once. The sample was peripheral blood. All receptors come from a man aged 55 to 70 who had recovered from COVID-19. The CDR3 runs from the conserved cysteine through the conserved F or W. A D gene is named only where the DNA matches it firmly. Some rows mark clone size as missing; the rest say once, few, many or name a class of expanded clone.

v_call,j_call,d_call,clone_size,cdr3_nt,cdr3_aa
TRBV7-2,TRBJ2-3,TRBD2,-,TGTGCCAGCAGCTTAGTTAGCGGGGGAGTCTATGGGCAGTATTTT,CASSLVSGGVYGQYF
TRBV7-9,TRBJ1-3,-,few,TGTGCCAGCAGTTCCAGAAACACCATATATTTT,CASSSRNTIYF
TRBV27,TRBJ1-2,TRBD1,once,TGTGCCAGCGGACCACCGGGACAGGGTTATTATGGCTACACCTTC,CASGPPGQGYYGYTF
TRBV15,TRBJ2-7,TRBD1,-,TGTGCCACCAGCTCAGGGACAGGGCTTTACGAGCAGTACTTC,CATSSGTGLYEQYF
TRBV6-1,TRBJ2-3,TRBD2,-,TGTGCCAGCAGTGAGACCCTAGCGGGGGGCACAGATACGCAGTATTTT,CASSETLAGGTDTQYF
TRBV5-1,TRBJ2-5,-,once,TGCGCCAGCAGCTTACAACCCAAGACGGGGGGCGGAGAGACCCAGTACTTC,CASSLQPKTGGGETQYF
TRBV19,TRBJ2-7,TRBD2,once,TGTGCCAGTAGCCAGAGCAGCGGGGGGGCTCCCTACGAGCAGTACTTC,CASSQSSGGAPYEQYF
TRBV4-2,TRBJ1-5,-,few,TGTGCCAGCAGCCAATTATGGAGGGATCAGCCCCAGCATTTT,CASSQLWRDQPQHF
TRBV18,TRBJ1-4,-,-,TGTGCCAGCTCACCGATTGGGTCGGGTGGTGAAAAACTGTTTTTT,CASSPIGSGGEKLFF
TRBV9,TRBJ1-5,-,-,TGTGCCAGCAGCGCGAGCGCGAAGCCCAATAGCAATCAGCCCCAGCATTTT,CASSASAKPNSNQPQHF
TRBV9,TRBJ2-3,TRBD2,-,TGTGCCAGCAGCGGAGGAATAGCGGGGACGCAGTATTTT,CASSGGIAGTQYF
TRBV27,TRBJ1-5,-,-,TGTACCAGCAGTAGGGAGGCCGGGCCCCAGCATTTT,CTSSREAGPQHF
TRBV15,TRBJ2-1,TRBD1,-,TGTGCCACCAGCCGAGGATTGGACAGGGGGCTTCGGGATGAGCAGTTCTTC,CATSRGLDRGLRDEQFF
TRBV11-2,TRBJ2-1,-,-,TGTGCCAGCAAGCTGGGGGGACTCACCTACAATGAGCAGTTCTTC,CASKLGGLTYNEQFF
TRBV5-1,TRBJ2-3,TRBD2,-,TGCGCCAGCCCTGACTATTCTCTAGCGGGGGGGCGGGTAGATACGCAGTATTTT,CASPDYSLAGGRVDTQYF
TRBV24-1,TRBJ2-2,TRBD1,-,TGTGCCACCAGCACAGGGGGGCTGTGGACCGGGGAGCTGTTTTTT,CATSTGGLWTGELFF
TRBV29-1,TRBJ2-1,TRBD2,-,TGCAGCGTTGGGCTAGCGGGGATGGGTGAGCAGTTCTTC,CSVGLAGMGEQFF
TRBV5-6,TRBJ2-7,TRBD1,-,TGTGCCAGCAGCTCGGGGACAGGGAAGGGAGGGGAGCAGTACTTC,CASSSGTGKGGEQYF
TRBV30,TRBJ1-1,-,-,TGTGCCTGGAGTGTCCCGCAGGGGATAATGAACACTGAAGCTTTCTTT,CAWSVPQGIMNTEAFF
TRBV7-9,TRBJ1-5,-,-,TGTGCCAGCAGCTTAGATACAAGTGATCAGCCCCAGCATTTT,CASSLDTSDQPQHF
TRBV19,TRBJ2-1,TRBD2,-,TGTGCCAGTAGTACAGTAGCGGGGGGAATCAATGAGCAGTTCTTC,CASSTVAGGINEQFF
TRBV5-1,TRBJ2-2,-,once,TGCGCCAGCAGCTTGGAGGGCCCGGGAACCGGGGAGCTGTTTTTT,CASSLEGPGTGELFF
TRBV5-4,TRBJ2-7,-,-,TGTGCCAGCAGCTCTGATGGGCACACTGTTTACGAGCAGTACTTC,CASSSDGHTVYEQYF
TRBV12-3/TRBV12-4,TRBJ2-5,TRBD2,-,TGTGCCAGCAGTTCTCGCGGGGGGGAGACCCAGTACTTC,CASSSRGGETQYF
TRBV7-9,TRBJ1-4,-,-,TGTGCCAGCAGCAATTCGAGGTCTAATGAAAAACTGTTTTTT,CASSNSRSNEKLFF
TRBV6-5,TRBJ1-5,TRBD1,-,TGTGCCAGCAACGCAGGGGGCTATCAGCCCCAGCATTTT,CASNAGGYQPQHF
TRBV5-1,TRBJ1-2,-,-,TGCGCCAGCAGCCCCGCGCAGGGAATCGGCGTGTTCGGCTACACCTTC,CASSPAQGIGVFGYTF
TRBV5-5,TRBJ1-1,-,-,TGTGCCAGCAGCTTGGAACAGCTGAACACTGAAGCTTTCTTT,CASSLEQLNTEAFF
TRBV28,TRBJ2-5,-,-,TGTGCCAGCGGGACATACACGGACCAAGAGACCCAGTACTTC,CASGTYTDQETQYF
TRBV7-9,TRBJ2-7,TRBD1,-,TGTGCCAGCAGCGGGACAGGGGTGTCCTACGAGCAGTACTTC,CASSGTGVSYEQYF
TRBV18,TRBJ2-3,TRBD1,-,TGTGCCAGCTCAACGGGACAGGGCGGACAGAGAGATACGCAGTATTTT,CASSTGQGGQRDTQYF
TRBV6-6,TRBJ1-1,TRBD1,once,TGTGCCAGCAGTGCGACAGGGGCTTTCTTT,CASSATGAFF
TRBV6-5,TRBJ2-3,-,-,TGTGCCAGCAGTTACGGGGGGGCCGATGGAGATACGCAGTATTTT,CASSYGGADGDTQYF
TRBV5-1,TRBJ2-1,-,-,TGCGCCAGCAGCCCCTTTCTTCATGCGGGGGCAGTAGATGAGCAGTTCTTC,CASSPFLHAGAVDEQFF
TRBV24-1,TRBJ2-6,-,-,TGTGCCACCAGTGATCGAGGACATTTCTCTGGGGCCAACGTCCTGACTTTC,CATSDRGHFSGANVLTF
TRBV2,TRBJ1-2,-,-,TGTGCCAGCAGGAGACAGGCGGACTATGGCTACACCTTC,CASRRQADYGYTF
TRBV19,TRBJ2-3,-,-,TGTGCCAGTAGTATGAAAGCGGCAAACTCAGATACGCAGTATTTT,CASSMKAANSDTQYF
TRBV3-1/TRBV3-2,TRBJ2-5,-,few,TGTGCCAGCAGCCAACTACCCCAAGAGACCCAGTACTTC,CASSQLPQETQYF
TRBV5-4,TRBJ2-2,TRBD2,few,TGTGCCAGCAGTCCCGGGGGACTAGCGCCCGGGGAGCTGTTTTTT,CASSPGGLAPGELFF
TRBV4-1,TRBJ2-7,TRBD1,-,TGCGCCAGCAGCCTCGGACAGGGGGCCTCCTACGAGCAGTACTTC,CASSLGQGASYEQYF
TRBV5-1,TRBJ2-5,TRBD2,-,TGCGCCAGCAGCTTGGTTACTAGCGGGGGGAAGTACTTC,CASSLVTSGGKYF
TRBV6-2/TRBV6-3,TRBJ1-6,-,-,TGTGCCAGCAGTTACTATCCGGAGGACGGTATTACGGGTTCACCCCTCCACTTT,CASSYYPEDGITGSPLHF
TRBV6-5,TRBJ2-7,-,-,TGTGCCAGCGGTATTGACAGGACAGACTACGAGCAGTACTTC,CASGIDRTDYEQYF
TRBV7-9,TRBJ2-5,-,-,TGTGCCAGCAGCGAAGCCCACTTAGCGGTCCAGTACTTC,CASSEAHLAVQYF
TRBV9,TRBJ2-1,-,-,TGTGCCAGCAGCGTAAGGGCAGGGTCCGATGAGCAGTTCTTC,CASSVRAGSDEQFF
TRBV7-9,TRBJ2-1,TRBD1,-,TGTGCCAGCAGCCCACCGGGACAGGCTATAGTCAATGAGCAGTTCTTC,CASSPPGQAIVNEQFF
TRBV30,TRBJ1-2,-,-,TGTGCCCAAGACTTGCCCTCTAATGGCTACACCTTC,CAQDLPSNGYTF
TRBV3-1/TRBV3-2,TRBJ1-2,TRBD1,-,TGTGCCAGCAGCCTCCGGGACAGGCCAATCTATGGCTACACCTTC,CASSLRDRPIYGYTF